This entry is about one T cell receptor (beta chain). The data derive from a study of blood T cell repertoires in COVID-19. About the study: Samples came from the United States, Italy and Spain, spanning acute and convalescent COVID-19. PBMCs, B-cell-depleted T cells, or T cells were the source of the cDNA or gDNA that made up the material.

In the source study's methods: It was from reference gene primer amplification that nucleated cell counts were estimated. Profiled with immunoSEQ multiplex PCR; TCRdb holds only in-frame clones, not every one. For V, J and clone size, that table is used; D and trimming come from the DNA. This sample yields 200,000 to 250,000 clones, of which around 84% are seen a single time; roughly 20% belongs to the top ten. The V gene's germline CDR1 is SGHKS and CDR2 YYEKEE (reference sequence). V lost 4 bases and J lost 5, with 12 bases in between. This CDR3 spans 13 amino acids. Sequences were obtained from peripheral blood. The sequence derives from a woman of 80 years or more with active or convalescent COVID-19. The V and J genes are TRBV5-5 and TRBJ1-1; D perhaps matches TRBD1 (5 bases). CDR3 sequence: CASSHDSGTEAFF. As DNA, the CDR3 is TGTGCCAGCAGCCACGACAGTGGGACTGAAGCTTTCTTT.